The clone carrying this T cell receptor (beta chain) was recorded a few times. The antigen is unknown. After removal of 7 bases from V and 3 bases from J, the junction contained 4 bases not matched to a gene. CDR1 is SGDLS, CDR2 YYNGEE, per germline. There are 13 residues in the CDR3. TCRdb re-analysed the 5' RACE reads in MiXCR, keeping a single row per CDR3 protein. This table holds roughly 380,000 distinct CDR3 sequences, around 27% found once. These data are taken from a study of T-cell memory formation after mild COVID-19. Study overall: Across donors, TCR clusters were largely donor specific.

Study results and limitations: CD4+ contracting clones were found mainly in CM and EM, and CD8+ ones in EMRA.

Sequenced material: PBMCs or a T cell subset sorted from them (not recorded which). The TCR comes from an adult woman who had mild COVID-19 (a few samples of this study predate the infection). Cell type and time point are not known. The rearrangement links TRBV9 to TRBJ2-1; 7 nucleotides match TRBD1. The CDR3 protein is CASCRDSYNEQFF. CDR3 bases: TGTGCCAGCTGCCGGGACAGCTACAATGAGCAGTTCTTC.